A selection of T cell receptor beta chains follows, all from one sample in a study of cytomegalovirus exposure and HLA in healthy donors. Some clones are missing from TCRdb's copy, which holds only in-frame ones; the method was immunoSEQ multiplex PCR. The sample holds 120,000 or so clones; 60% to 75% are singletons and the top ten take roughly 3%. Sequencing was carried out using PBMCs. These receptor sequences come from a woman between 40 and 55 years old in good health and CMV-seropositive. Each CDR3 is given with its conserved first and last residue. D genes are given only for firm matches. Clone size is stated in some rows and not others, as once, few, many or a class when expanded.

-,TRBJ2-3,-,TRBV30,CAWSVGAQYF,TGTGCCTGGAGTGTAGGAGCGCAGTATTTT
TRBD2,TRBJ2-3,few,TRBV6-5,CASSYQSGGAADTQYF,TGTGCCAGCAGTTACCAAAGCGGGGGGGCCGCAGATACGCAGTATTTT
-,TRBJ1-1,-,TRBV28,CASISQVIPEAFF,TGTGCCAGCATTTCACAGGTTATTCCTGAAGCTTTCTTT
TRBD1,TRBJ2-7,-,TRBV27,CASSPGQGMRGSYEQYF,TGTGCCAGCAGCCCAGGACAGGGGATGAGGGGTTCCTACGAGCAGTACTTC
TRBD2,TRBJ2-1,-,TRBV2,CASSDGGTSWQFF,TGTGCCAGCAGCGACGGTGGGACTAGCTGGCAGTTCTTC
-,TRBJ2-2,few,TRBV4-2,CASSQVIQLRELFF,TGTGCCAGCAGCCAGGTTATTCAGTTGCGGGAGCTGTTTTTT
-,TRBJ2-7,-,TRBV5-4,CASSSKGLDEQYF,TGTGCCAGCAGCTCAAAGGGGCTTGACGAGCAGTACTTC
-,TRBJ2-7,once,TRBV29-1,CSVEDQGRGYEQYF,TGCAGCGTTGAAGATCAGGGGCGAGGTTACGAGCAGTACTTC
-,TRBJ2-5,-,TRBV7-9,CASSLASQETQYF,TGTGCCAGCAGCTTGGCTTCCCAAGAGACCCAGTACTTC
-,TRBJ2-7,-,TRBV28,CASSLVAVSSYEQYF,TGTGCCAGCAGTTTAGTCGCGGTAAGCTCCTACGAGCAGTACTTC
-,TRBJ1-2,-,TRBV11-2,CASSQSTGRGYTF,TGTGCCAGCAGCCAATCGACAGGACGGGGCTACACCTTC
TRBD1,TRBJ1-2,-,TRBV7-2,CASTGTGGHGYTF,TGTGCCAGCACCGGGACAGGGGGACATGGCTACACCTTC
-,TRBJ1-2,-,TRBV11-3,CASSSNRVNYGYTF,TGTGCCAGCAGCTCCAACAGAGTTAACTATGGCTACACCTTC
-,TRBJ1-2,-,TRBV18,CASSPPTDYGYTF,TGTGCCAGCTCACCACCTACAGACTATGGCTACACCTTC
-,TRBJ2-3,-,TRBV25-1,CASRGQGVDTQYF,TGTGCCAGCAGGGGACAAGGGGTTGATACGCAGTATTTT